This is a list of T cell receptor beta chains from one sample in a study of T cell changes during pregnancy in multiple sclerosis. The repertoire was sequenced with immunoSEQ multiplex PCR; TCRdb's copy has only in-frame clones and lacks some. The sample yields some 81,000 clones, approximately 94% seen once. This material consisted of peripheral blood, taken after pregnancy. These receptors all stem from a female donor in good health, enrolled as a control in a pregnancy study. CDR3s include the opening cysteine and the closing phenylalanine or tryptophan. Each record gives: J gene, clone size, D gene, V gene, CDR3 protein, CDR3 DNA. D genes are given only for firm matches. Expanded clones are given a class, and other clones once, few, many or no size at all.

j_gene: TRBJ1-1; abundance: .; d_gene: .; v_gene: TRBV19; CDR3aa: CASSIVGTQRGTEAFF; CDR3nt: TGTGCCAGTAGTATAGTTGGGACTCAGAGGGGCACTGAAGCTTTCTTT
j_gene: TRBJ1-2; abundance: .; d_gene: .; v_gene: TRBV7-8; CDR3aa: CASSLAGVEGYTF; CDR3nt: TGTGCCAGCAGCTTAGCAGGGGTTGAGGGCTACACCTTC
j_gene: TRBJ1-1; abundance: .; d_gene: TRBD1; v_gene: TRBV9; CDR3aa: CASSANSRGENTEAFF; CDR3nt: TGTGCCAGCAGCGCCAACTCCAGGGGGGAGAACACTGAAGCTTTCTTT
j_gene: TRBJ1-2; abundance: .; d_gene: .; v_gene: TRBV19; CDR3aa: CASSIRGGLGYTF; CDR3nt: TGTGCCAGTAGTATTCGGGGGGGACTGGGCTACACCTTC
j_gene: TRBJ2-3; abundance: .; d_gene: .; v_gene: TRBV27; CDR3aa: CASSLSREVDTQYF; CDR3nt: TGTGCCAGCAGTTTGAGCAGGGAGGTGGATACGCAGTATTTT
j_gene: TRBJ2-5; abundance: .; d_gene: TRBD2; v_gene: TRBV5-1; CDR3aa: CASSRGGMYQETQYF; CDR3nt: TGCGCCAGCAGCCGGGGGGGAATGTACCAAGAGACCCAGTACTTC
j_gene: TRBJ1-1; abundance: few; d_gene: .; v_gene: TRBV2; CDR3aa: CASSFYRDTEAFF; CDR3nt: TGTGCCAGCAGTTTCTACAGGGACACTGAAGCTTTCTTT
j_gene: TRBJ1-2; abundance: .; d_gene: TRBD1; v_gene: TRBV6-1; CDR3aa: CASRRTGEDYGYTF; CDR3nt: TGTGCCAGCAGGCGGACAGGGGAGGACTATGGCTACACCTTC
j_gene: TRBJ2-7; abundance: .; d_gene: TRBD1; v_gene: TRBV30; CDR3aa: CAWSTGTGVSEQYF; CDR3nt: TGTGCCTGGAGCACCGGGACAGGGGTATCCGAGCAGTACTTC
j_gene: TRBJ2-7; abundance: .; d_gene: .; v_gene: TRBV10-1; CDR3aa: CASSASYEQYF; CDR3nt: TGCGCCAGCAGTGCGTCCTACGAGCAGTACTTC
j_gene: TRBJ2-1; abundance: .; d_gene: .; v_gene: TRBV28; CDR3aa: CASIRPGGIHEQFF; CDR3nt: TGTGCCAGCATTCGGCCGGGGGGCATCCATGAGCAGTTCTTC
j_gene: TRBJ2-1; abundance: .; d_gene: TRBD2; v_gene: TRBV19; CDR3aa: CASSMGLAYEQFF; CDR3nt: TGTGCCAGTAGTATGGGACTAGCGTATGAGCAGTTCTTC
j_gene: TRBJ1-1; abundance: .; d_gene: .; v_gene: TRBV11-2; CDR3aa: CASSFGGLMNTEAFF; CDR3nt: TGTGCCAGCAGCTTCGGGGGACTGATGAACACTGAAGCTTTCTTT
j_gene: TRBJ1-2; abundance: .; d_gene: .; v_gene: TRBV6-1; CDR3aa: CASSESGDGYTF; CDR3nt: TGTGCCAGCAGTGAATCGGGGGATGGCTACACCTTC
j_gene: TRBJ1-1; abundance: .; d_gene: .; v_gene: TRBV10-2; CDR3aa: CASSGGLNTEAFF; CDR3nt: TGCGCCAGCTCGGGGGGCCTGAACACTGAAGCTTTCTTT
j_gene: TRBJ2-3; abundance: .; d_gene: TRBD1; v_gene: TRBV10-3; CDR3aa: CAISESTTGARKHTDTQYF; CDR3nt: TGTGCCATCAGTGAGTCCACTACAGGGGCGAGGAAACACACAGATACGCAGTATTTT
j_gene: TRBJ2-7; abundance: .; d_gene: .; v_gene: TRBV7-9; CDR3aa: CASSAGYYEQYF; CDR3nt: TGTGCCAGCAGTGCGGGATACTACGAGCAGTACTTC
j_gene: TRBJ2-7; abundance: .; d_gene: TRBD1; v_gene: TRBV6-5; CDR3aa: CASSPTGGFYEQYF; CDR3nt: TGTGCCAGCTCCCCTACAGGGGGCTTCTACGAGCAGTACTTC
j_gene: TRBJ2-2; abundance: .; d_gene: TRBD2; v_gene: TRBV7-3; CDR3aa: CASSSSGGLTGELFF; CDR3nt: TGTGCCAGCAGCAGTAGCGGGGGGCTCACCGGGGAGCTGTTTTTT
j_gene: TRBJ1-5; abundance: .; d_gene: TRBD1; v_gene: TRBV19; CDR3aa: CASSTNPGQGWQPQHF; CDR3nt: TGTGCCAGTAGCACCAATCCGGGACAGGGGTGGCAGCCCCAGCATTTT
j_gene: TRBJ2-3; abundance: .; d_gene: TRBD2; v_gene: TRBV29-1; CDR3aa: CSVSQRESTDTQYF; CDR3nt: TGCAGCGTTAGCCAGCGGGAGTCAACCGATACGCAGTATTTT
j_gene: TRBJ2-7; abundance: .; d_gene: TRBD1; v_gene: TRBV4-2; CDR3aa: CASSQAGTGVSYEQYF; CDR3nt: TGTGCCAGCAGCCAAGCCGGGACAGGGGTATCCTACGAGCAGTACTTC
j_gene: TRBJ2-3; abundance: .; d_gene: TRBD1; v_gene: TRBV5-1; CDR3aa: CASSFAGIGQGGKDTQYF; CDR3nt: TGCGCCAGCAGCTTTGCCGGGATCGGACAGGGTGGTAAAGATACGCAGTATTTT
j_gene: TRBJ2-2; abundance: .; d_gene: TRBD2; v_gene: TRBV19; CDR3aa: CASSTLDGGGPHTGELFF; CDR3nt: TGTGCCAGTAGTACCCTGGACGGGGGAGGGCCCCACACCGGGGAGCTGTTTTTT
j_gene: TRBJ2-3; abundance: many; d_gene: TRBD2; v_gene: TRBV6-6; CDR3aa: CASSGLGTDTQYF; CDR3nt: TGTGCCAGCTCCGGACTAGGGACAGATACGCAGTATTTT
j_gene: TRBJ1-2; abundance: .; d_gene: .; v_gene: TRBV6-1; CDR3aa: CASSAGPRGYTF; CDR3nt: TGTGCCAGCAGTGCAGGGCCGCGGGGCTACACCTTC
j_gene: TRBJ2-2; abundance: .; d_gene: .; v_gene: TRBV30; CDR3aa: CAWQKDLGAGELFF; CDR3nt: TGTGCCTGGCAAAAAGACCTAGGGGCCGGGGAGCTGTTTTTT
j_gene: TRBJ2-3; abundance: .; d_gene: .; v_gene: TRBV28; CDR3aa: CASSSPGGTTDTQYF; CDR3nt: TGTGCCAGCAGTTCCCCTGGCGGGACTACAGATACGCAGTATTTT
j_gene: TRBJ2-1; abundance: .; d_gene: TRBD2; v_gene: TRBV15; CDR3aa: CATSRGLYASGGYNEQFF; CDR3nt: TGTGCCACCAGCAGAGGTCTGTATGCTAGCGGGGGGTACAATGAGCAGTTCTTC
j_gene: TRBJ2-7; abundance: .; d_gene: .; v_gene: TRBV14; CDR3aa: CASSRSYEQYF; CDR3nt: TGTGCCAGCAGCAGGAGCTACGAGCAGTACTTC
j_gene: TRBJ1-3; abundance: .; d_gene: TRBD1; v_gene: TRBV18; CDR3aa: CASSPQGGAPGNTIYF; CDR3nt: TGTGCCAGCTCCCCCCAAGGGGGCGCGCCTGGAAACACCATATATTTT